This TCR beta chain was identified during a study of human T cells and chemical hapten exposure. General study results and limits: The study found that DPC sensitization did not change TCRs above 1 in 1000 frequency. A positive correlation with patch test score was found for PT1 expanded TCR counts.

This CDR3 is built from 11 residues. Time point noted: pre-sensitization, week 0. The treatment denotes: therapeutic diphenylcyclopropenone sensitization with weekly scalp DPC. A note on this clonotype: Its antigen is currently unknown.

In the original processing: Per sample, the median was 95,638 TCRs, with values from around 20,000 to 690,000. A single record per CDR3 protein comes from TCRdb applying MiXCR to the RACE reads. The V and J calls were not made by the authors but by TCRdb's processing. The sample consists of about 77,000 distinct CDR3 sequences, roughly 15% of them appearing once. The receptor's source is a woman between 50 and 59 years old with alopecia areata. Some clones in this sample may be carry-over from other donors' samples. The sample in question was whole blood, obtained in connection with sensitization to the hapten diphenylcyclopropenone (DPC). The chain carries TRBV12-2 and TRBJ2-7. TRBV12-2 is a pseudogene segment. The CDR3 here is CASRLVHEQYF. The CDR3 DNA follows: TGTGCAAGTCGCTTAGTCCACGAGCAGTACTTC.